A selection of T cell receptor beta chains follows, all from one sample in a study of technical replicates of blood from a handful of donors. TCRdb's table, derived via immunoSEQ multiplex PCR, lists solely in-frame clones and lacks some. The sample records tens of thousands of clones, about 94% being singletons. Source material: T cells isolated from PBMCs. Every receptor here comes from a human donor in good health. The CDR3 runs from the conserved cysteine through the conserved F or W. The order of the fields is D gene, clone size, J gene, V gene, CDR3 protein, CDR3 DNA. D genes are given only for firm matches. Clone size is shown for a subset of rows, as once, few, many or a class of expanded clone.

d_gene: .; abundance: once; j_gene: TRBJ2-2; v_gene: TRBV27; CDR3aa: CASSPQRFERDTGELFF; CDR3nt: TGTGCCAGCAGTCCCCAACGTTTCGAGCGGGACACCGGGGAGCTGTTTTTT
d_gene: .; abundance: .; j_gene: TRBJ2-5; v_gene: TRBV6-5; CDR3aa: CASRTGLVETQYF; CDR3nt: TGTGCCAGCAGGACAGGCTTAGTAGAGACCCAGTACTTC
d_gene: TRBD2; abundance: .; j_gene: TRBJ2-3; v_gene: TRBV10-2; CDR3aa: CASRPLAGARPPHQHTDTQYF; CDR3nt: TGCGCCAGCAGGCCACTAGCGGGAGCTCGACCTCCTCACCAACACACAGATACGCAGTATTTT
d_gene: TRBD1; abundance: once; j_gene: TRBJ1-1; v_gene: TRBV5-1; CDR3aa: CASSLNTGGETEAFF; CDR3nt: TGCGCCAGCAGCTTGAATACAGGGGGCGAGACTGAAGCTTTCTTT
d_gene: .; abundance: .; j_gene: TRBJ2-3; v_gene: TRBV5-4; CDR3aa: CASSFKGGTDTQYF; CDR3nt: TGTGCCAGCAGCTTTAAGGGGGGGACAGATACGCAGTATTTT
d_gene: .; abundance: .; j_gene: TRBJ1-4; v_gene: TRBV4-1; CDR3aa: CASSQAGGGRGGEKLFF; CDR3nt: TGCGCCAGCAGCCAAGCCGGGGGAGGAAGGGGAGGTGAAAAACTGTTTTTT
d_gene: TRBD1; abundance: .; j_gene: TRBJ1-5; v_gene: TRBV5-1; CDR3aa: CASSLGQGAQPQHF; CDR3nt: TGCGCCAGCAGCCTGGGACAGGGGGCTCAGCCCCAGCATTTT
d_gene: .; abundance: .; j_gene: TRBJ1-5; v_gene: TRBV6-5; CDR3aa: CASSYSQSLRPQHF; CDR3nt: TGTGCCAGCAGTTATTCGCAGTCCCTCCGGCCCCAGCATTTT
d_gene: .; abundance: .; j_gene: TRBJ2-5; v_gene: TRBV15; CDR3aa: CATSRDWSGGETQYF; CDR3nt: TGTGCCACCAGCAGAGATTGGAGCGGAGGAGAGACCCAGTACTTC
d_gene: .; abundance: .; j_gene: TRBJ1-2; v_gene: TRBV5-4; CDR3aa: CASSRGQRENYGYTF; CDR3nt: TGTGCCAGCAGCCGGGGACAAAGGGAGAACTATGGCTACACCTTC
d_gene: .; abundance: .; j_gene: TRBJ1-2; v_gene: TRBV18; CDR3aa: CASSPLRGEYGYTF; CDR3nt: TGTGCCAGCTCACCGCTGCGGGGCGAATATGGCTACACCTTC
d_gene: TRBD2; abundance: .; j_gene: TRBJ2-3; v_gene: TRBV12-5; CDR3aa: CASGSGTSGRVASDTQYF; CDR3nt: TGTGCTAGTGGTTCCGGGACTAGCGGGAGGGTTGCCTCAGATACGCAGTATTTT
d_gene: .; abundance: .; j_gene: TRBJ1-4; v_gene: TRBV4-2; CDR3aa: CASSQGANSPNEKLFF; CDR3nt: TGTGCCAGCAGCCAAGGCGCTAATTCCCCAAATGAAAAACTGTTTTTT
d_gene: .; abundance: .; j_gene: TRBJ1-5; v_gene: TRBV15; CDR3aa: CATSRKQGYNQPQHF; CDR3nt: TGTGCCACCAGCAGAAAACAGGGATACAATCAGCCCCAGCATTTT
d_gene: .; abundance: .; j_gene: TRBJ1-1; v_gene: TRBV25-1; CDR3aa: CASSVRVSTEAFF; CDR3nt: TGTGCCAGCAGTGTGAGGGTTTCTACTGAAGCTTTCTTT
d_gene: TRBD1; abundance: .; j_gene: TRBJ1-2; v_gene: TRBV6-1; CDR3aa: CASSRQGDYGYTF; CDR3nt: TGTGCCAGCAGTAGACAGGGAGACTATGGCTACACCTTC
d_gene: .; abundance: .; j_gene: TRBJ1-4; v_gene: TRBV2; CDR3aa: CASSGLGATNEKLFF; CDR3nt: TGTGCCAGCAGTGGATTGGGAGCAACTAATGAAAAACTGTTTTTT
d_gene: .; abundance: .; j_gene: TRBJ1-1; v_gene: TRBV7-9; CDR3aa: CASSQNSPEAFF; CDR3nt: TGTGCCAGCAGCCAGAACAGTCCTGAAGCTTTCTTT
d_gene: .; abundance: .; j_gene: TRBJ2-7; v_gene: TRBV13; CDR3aa: CASGRVQGYEQYF; CDR3nt: TGTGCCAGCGGACGGGTACAGGGCTACGAGCAGTACTTC
d_gene: .; abundance: .; j_gene: TRBJ1-2; v_gene: TRBV6-6; CDR3aa: CASRQVDYGYTF; CDR3nt: TGTGCCAGCAGGCAGGTAGACTATGGCTACACCTTC
d_gene: TRBD2; abundance: .; j_gene: TRBJ2-1; v_gene: TRBV7-2; CDR3aa: CASSPGGLAGNEQFF; CDR3nt: TGTGCCAGCAGTCCTGGGGGACTAGCCGGCAATGAGCAGTTCTTC
d_gene: .; abundance: .; j_gene: TRBJ1-5; v_gene: TRBV19; CDR3aa: CASKPGVGNQPQHF; CDR3nt: TGTGCCAGTAAGCCAGGTGTTGGAAATCAGCCCCAGCATTTT
d_gene: .; abundance: once; j_gene: TRBJ2-7; v_gene: TRBV7-9; CDR3aa: CASSHFSPNYEQYF; CDR3nt: TGTGCCAGCAGTCACTTTAGTCCCAATTACGAGCAGTACTTC
d_gene: .; abundance: .; j_gene: TRBJ1-1; v_gene: TRBV2; CDR3aa: CASSGTDGEAFF; CDR3nt: TGTGCCAGCAGTGGTACAGACGGTGAGGCTTTCTTT
d_gene: .; abundance: .; j_gene: TRBJ2-7; v_gene: TRBV6-5; CDR3aa: CASIRGGEQYF; CDR3nt: TGTGCCAGCATCCGAGGAGGCGAGCAGTACTTC
d_gene: .; abundance: .; j_gene: TRBJ2-7; v_gene: TRBV30; CDR3aa: CAWRSLAQYEQYF; CDR3nt: TGTGCCTGGAGGAGCCTAGCTCAGTACGAGCAGTACTTC
d_gene: .; abundance: .; j_gene: TRBJ1-3; v_gene: TRBV28; CDR3aa: CATMDFRTLQNTIYF; CDR3nt: TGTGCCACCATGGACTTTCGAACATTACAAAACACCATATATTTT
d_gene: TRBD2; abundance: .; j_gene: TRBJ2-7; v_gene: TRBV2; CDR3aa: CASSEELAGGPSFHEQYF; CDR3nt: TGTGCCAGCAGTGAAGAACTAGCGGGGGGGCCGTCGTTCCACGAGCAGTACTTC
d_gene: TRBD1; abundance: .; j_gene: TRBJ1-5; v_gene: TRBV5-6; CDR3aa: CASSLAGTGQGQPQHF; CDR3nt: TGTGCCAGCAGCTTGGCGGGGACAGGGCAGGGGCAGCCCCAGCATTTT
d_gene: TRBD1; abundance: .; j_gene: TRBJ2-7; v_gene: TRBV7-9; CDR3aa: CASSFNKRTGGYEQYF; CDR3nt: TGTGCCAGCAGCTTTAATAAAAGGACAGGGGGCTACGAGCAGTACTTC
d_gene: .; abundance: .; j_gene: TRBJ2-1; v_gene: TRBV27; CDR3aa: CASSPGRIIDEQFF; CDR3nt: TGTGCCAGCTCCCCGGGGAGAATTATTGATGAGCAGTTCTTC
d_gene: .; abundance: .; j_gene: TRBJ1-2; v_gene: TRBV28; CDR3aa: CASSLATASYGYTF; CDR3nt: TGTGCCAGCAGTTTAGCGACAGCTAGCTATGGCTACACCTTC